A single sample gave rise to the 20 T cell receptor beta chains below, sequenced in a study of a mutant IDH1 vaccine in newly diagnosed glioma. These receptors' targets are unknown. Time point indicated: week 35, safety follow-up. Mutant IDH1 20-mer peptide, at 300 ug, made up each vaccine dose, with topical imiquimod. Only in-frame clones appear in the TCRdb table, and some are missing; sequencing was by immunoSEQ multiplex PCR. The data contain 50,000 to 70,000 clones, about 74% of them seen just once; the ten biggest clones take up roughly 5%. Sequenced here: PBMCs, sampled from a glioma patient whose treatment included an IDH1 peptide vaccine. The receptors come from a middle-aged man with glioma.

The CDR3 loop reads CASSQDWGQGGYEQFF. The CDR3 DNA is TGCGCCAGCAGCCAAGATTGGGGCCAGGGTGGCTATGAGCAGTTCTTC. The genes are TRBV4-3 and TRBJ2-1; the D gene is possibly TRBD1 (5 bases). The CDR3 is made up of 16 amino acids. Germline-derived CDR1 and CDR2 are LGHNA and YSLEER. The V gene lost 0 bases and the J gene lost 8 bases, with 17 bases spanning the gap.

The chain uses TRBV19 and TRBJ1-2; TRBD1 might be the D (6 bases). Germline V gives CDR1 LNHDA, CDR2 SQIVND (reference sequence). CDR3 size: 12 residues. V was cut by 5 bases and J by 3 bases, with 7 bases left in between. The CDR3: CASSPGDYGYTF. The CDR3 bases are TGTGCCAGTAGTCCAGGGGACTATGGCTACACCTTC.

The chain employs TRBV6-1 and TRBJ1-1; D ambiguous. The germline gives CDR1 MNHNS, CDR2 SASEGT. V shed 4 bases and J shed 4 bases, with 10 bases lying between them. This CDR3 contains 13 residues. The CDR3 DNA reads TGTGCCAGCAGTGGGTTAGGAGGCACTGAAGCTTTCTTT. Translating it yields CASSGLGGTEAFF.

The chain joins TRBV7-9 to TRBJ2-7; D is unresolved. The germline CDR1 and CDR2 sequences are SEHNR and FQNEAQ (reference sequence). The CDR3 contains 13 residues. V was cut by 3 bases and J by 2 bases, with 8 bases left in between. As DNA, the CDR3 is TGTGCCAGCAGCTTTTCTGGGACCTACGAGCAGTACTTC. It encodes CASSFSGTYEQYF.

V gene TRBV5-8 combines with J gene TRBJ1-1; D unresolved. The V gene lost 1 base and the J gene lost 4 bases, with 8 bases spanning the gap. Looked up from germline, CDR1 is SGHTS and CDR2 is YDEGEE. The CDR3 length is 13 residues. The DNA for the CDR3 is TGTGCCAGCAGCTTGTACGGGGTCACTGAAGCTTTCTTT. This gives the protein CASSLYGVTEAFF.

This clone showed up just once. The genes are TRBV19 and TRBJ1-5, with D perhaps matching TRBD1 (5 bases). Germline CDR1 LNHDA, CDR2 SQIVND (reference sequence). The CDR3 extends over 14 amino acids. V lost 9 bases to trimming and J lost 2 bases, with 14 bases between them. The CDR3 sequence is CASVQGLGNQPQHF. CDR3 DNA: TGTGCCAGCGTCCAGGGTTTGGGCAATCAGCCCCAGCATTTT.

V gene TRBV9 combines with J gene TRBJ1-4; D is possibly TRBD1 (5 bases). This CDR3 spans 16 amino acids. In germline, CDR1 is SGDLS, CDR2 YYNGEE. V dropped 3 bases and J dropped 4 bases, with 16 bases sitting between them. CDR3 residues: CASSAGVSAGNEKLFF. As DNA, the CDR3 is TGTGCCAGCAGCGCGGGGGTCTCGGCAGGTAATGAAAAACTGTTTTTT.

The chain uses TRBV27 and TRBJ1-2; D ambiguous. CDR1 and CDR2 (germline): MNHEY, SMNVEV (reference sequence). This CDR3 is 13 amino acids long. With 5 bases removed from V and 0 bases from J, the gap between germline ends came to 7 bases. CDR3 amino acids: CASSLRANYGYTF. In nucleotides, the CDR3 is TGTGCCAGCAGTCTCCGAGCTAACTATGGCTACACCTTC.

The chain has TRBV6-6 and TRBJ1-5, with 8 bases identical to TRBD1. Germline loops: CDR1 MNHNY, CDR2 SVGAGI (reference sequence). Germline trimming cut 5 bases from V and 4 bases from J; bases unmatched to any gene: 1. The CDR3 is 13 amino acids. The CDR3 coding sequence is TGTGCCAGCAGTCGGGACAGGAATCAGCCCCAGCATTTT. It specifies CASSRDRNQPQHF.

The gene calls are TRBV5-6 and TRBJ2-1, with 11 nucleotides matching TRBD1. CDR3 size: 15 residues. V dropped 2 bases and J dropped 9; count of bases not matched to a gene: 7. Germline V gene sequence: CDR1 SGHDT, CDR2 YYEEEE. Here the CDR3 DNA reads TGTGCCAGCAGCTTCACCGGGACAGGGGGGAGTGAGCAGTTCTTC. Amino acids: CASSFTGTGGSEQFF.

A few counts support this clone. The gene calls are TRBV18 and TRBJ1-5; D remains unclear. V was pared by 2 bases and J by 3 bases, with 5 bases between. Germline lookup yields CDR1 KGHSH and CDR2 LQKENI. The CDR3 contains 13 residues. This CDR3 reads CASSPGPNQPQHF. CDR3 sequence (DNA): TGTGCCAGCTCACCAGGGCCCAATCAGCCCCAGCATTTT.

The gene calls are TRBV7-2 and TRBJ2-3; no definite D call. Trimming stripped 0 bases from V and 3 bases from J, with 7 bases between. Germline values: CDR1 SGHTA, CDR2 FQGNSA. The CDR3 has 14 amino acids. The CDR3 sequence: CASSLAPLTDTQYF. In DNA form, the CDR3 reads TGTGCCAGCAGCTTAGCCCCTCTTACAGATACGCAGTATTTT.

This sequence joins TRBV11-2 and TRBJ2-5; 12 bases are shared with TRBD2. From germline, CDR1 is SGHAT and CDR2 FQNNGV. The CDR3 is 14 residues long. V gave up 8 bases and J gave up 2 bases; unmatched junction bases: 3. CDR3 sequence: CASQTSGGQETQYF. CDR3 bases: TGTGCCAGCCAGACTAGCGGGGGACAAGAGACCCAGTACTTC. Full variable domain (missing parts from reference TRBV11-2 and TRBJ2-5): EAGVAQSPRYKIIEKRQSVAFWCNPISGHATLYWYQQILGQGPKLLIQFQNNGVVDDSQLPKDRFSAERLKGVDSTLKIQPAKLEDSAVYLCASQTSGGQETQYFGPGTRLLVL.

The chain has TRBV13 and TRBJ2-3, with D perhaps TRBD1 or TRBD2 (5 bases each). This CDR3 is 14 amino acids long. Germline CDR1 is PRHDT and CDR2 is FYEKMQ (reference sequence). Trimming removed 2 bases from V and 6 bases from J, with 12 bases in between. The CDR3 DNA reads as TGTGCCAGCAGCTTACCTCCGGGGACGGATACGCAGTATTTT. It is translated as CASSLPPGTDTQYF.

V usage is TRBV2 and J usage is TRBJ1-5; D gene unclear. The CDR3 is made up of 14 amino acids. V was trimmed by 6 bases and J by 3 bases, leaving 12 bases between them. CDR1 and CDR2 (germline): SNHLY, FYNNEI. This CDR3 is CASRWMTDNQPQHF. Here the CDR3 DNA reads TGTGCCAGCAGATGGATGACCGACAATCAGCCCCAGCATTTT.

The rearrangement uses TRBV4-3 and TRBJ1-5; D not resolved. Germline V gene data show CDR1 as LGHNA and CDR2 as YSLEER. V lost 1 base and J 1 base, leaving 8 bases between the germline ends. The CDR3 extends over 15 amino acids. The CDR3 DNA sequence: TGCGCCAGCAGCCAAGGGCCGGGGAGCAATCAGCCCCAGCATTTT. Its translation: CASSQGPGSNQPQHF.

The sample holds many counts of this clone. For the CDR3, the DNA is TGCGCCAGCAGCTTGGTGGGACTAGCGGGGGTCCTGCAGGATACGCAGTATTTT. Amino acids: CASSLVGLAGVLQDTQYF. The chain is built from TRBV5-1 and TRBJ2-3; 14 bases are shared with TRBD2. Germline V gives CDR1 SGHRS, CDR2 YFSETQ. The junction had 9 bases not matched to a gene; V was cut back by 0 bases and J by 6 bases. The length of the CDR3 is 18 residues.

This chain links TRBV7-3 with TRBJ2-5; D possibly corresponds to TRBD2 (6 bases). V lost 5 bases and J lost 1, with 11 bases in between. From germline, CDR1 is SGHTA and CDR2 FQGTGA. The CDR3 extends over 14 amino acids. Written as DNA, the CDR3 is TGTGCCAGCAGCAAAGGCGGGGCCCAAGAGACCCAGTACTTC. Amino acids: CASSKGGAQETQYF. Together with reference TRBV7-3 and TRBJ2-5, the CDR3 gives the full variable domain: GAGVSQTPSNKVTEKGKYVELRCDPISGHTALYWYRQSLGQGPEFLIYFQGTGAADDSGLPNDRFFAVRPEGSVSTLKIQRTERGDSAVYLCASSKGGAQETQYFGPGTRLLVL.

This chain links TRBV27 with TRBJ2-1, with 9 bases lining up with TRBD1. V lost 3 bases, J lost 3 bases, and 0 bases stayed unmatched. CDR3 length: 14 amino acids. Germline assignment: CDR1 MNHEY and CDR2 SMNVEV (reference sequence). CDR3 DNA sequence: TGTGCCAGCAGTTTGGACAGGGGCTACAATGAGCAGTTCTTC. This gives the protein CASSLDRGYNEQFF.

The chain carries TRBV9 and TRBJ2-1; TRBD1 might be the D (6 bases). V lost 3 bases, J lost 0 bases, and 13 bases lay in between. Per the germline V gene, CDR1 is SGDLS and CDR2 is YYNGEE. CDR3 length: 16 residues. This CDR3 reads CASSAPGHHSYNEQFF. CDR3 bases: TGTGCCAGCAGCGCACCGGGACACCACTCCTACAATGAGCAGTTCTTC.